The 24 T cell receptor beta chains in this list originate from one sample, sequenced in a study of shared clonotypes between healthy human individuals. Produced via immunoSEQ multiplex PCR; TCRdb's table is partial and in-frame only. The top ten hold around 0.13% of the sample, which has some 2,000,000 clones, around 95% seen once. Sequencing was carried out using naive CD4+ T cells sorted from blood. Subset: CD45RA+ positively selected. The receptors were sampled from a man aged 18 to 30 in good health.

The gene calls are TRBV5-1 and TRBJ2-1; D perhaps matches TRBD1 (7 bases). Germline loops: CDR1 SGHRS, CDR2 YFSETQ. This CDR3 spans 17 amino acids. V shed 0 bases and J shed 8 bases, with 21 bases lying between them. CDR3 protein: CASSLAFERLGGDEQFF. DNA of the CDR3: TGCGCCAGCAGCTTGGCGTTTGAGCGACTAGGGGGCGATGAGCAGTTCTTC. Variable domain in full (rest from reference TRBV5-1 and TRBJ2-1): KAGVTQTPRYLIKTRGQQVTLSCSPISGHRSVSWYQQTPGQGLQFLFEYFSETQRNKGNFPGRFSGRQFSNSRSEMNVSTLELGDSALYLCASSLAFERLGGDEQFFGPGTRLTVL.

The genes are TRBV20-1 and TRBJ2-5; no reliable D call. Germline-derived CDR1 and CDR2 are DFQATT and SNEGSKA (reference sequence). V dropped 8 bases and J dropped 0 bases, with 7 bases sitting between them. The CDR3 totals 11 residues. The CDR3 region has the DNA TGCAGTCTAGGGTACCAAGAGACCCAGTACTTC. As protein: CSLGYQETQYF.

The genes are TRBV28 and TRBJ2-1; perhaps TRBD1 as D (5 bases). Deletions cut 3 bases from V and 1 base from J, with 13 bases between. The CDR3 has 16 residues. Looked up from germline, CDR1 is MDHEN and CDR2 is SYDVKM. The CDR3 spells CASSLDTLGSYNEQFF. The CDR3 DNA is TGTGCCAGCAGTTTGGACACCTTGGGGTCCTACAATGAGCAGTTCTTC.

This sequence joins TRBV5-1 and TRBJ1-1; the match to TRBD1 covers 9 bases. Losses at the gene ends were 4 bases for V and 2 bases for J; bases not matched to a gene: 6. The CDR3 is made up of 15 amino acids. In germline, CDR1 is SGHRS, CDR2 YFSETQ. CDR3 in DNA: TGCGCCAGCAGCGTCGGGACAGGGTTTAACACTGAAGCTTTCTTT. Translation gives CASSVGTGFNTEAFF.

The rearrangement links TRBV28 to TRBJ1-2; weak D call: TRBD1 (5 bases). The CDR3 contains 15 residues. From germline, CDR1 is MDHEN and CDR2 SYDVKM. Trimming took off 7 bases at V and 1 base at J, with 16 bases between the two ends. The CDR3 reads CASKIGQGGNYGYTF. The CDR3 DNA reads TGTGCCAGCAAGATAGGGCAGGGAGGTAACTATGGCTACACCTTC.

This clone has only one observation. V is TRBV5-4 and J is TRBJ2-1; the match to TRBD2 covers 13 bases. Germline-derived CDR1 and CDR2 are SGHNT and YYREEE (reference sequence). The CDR3 covers 15 residues. V lost 3 bases to trimming and J lost 4 bases; unmatched junction nucleotides: 1. The CDR3, as DNA: TGTGCCAGCAGCTGGGGACTAGCGGGATACAATGAGCAGTTCTTC. The encoded protein is CASSWGLAGYNEQFF.

V and J are TRBV5-4 and TRBJ2-3; 9 nucleotides match TRBD2. This CDR3 is built from 13 residues. The germline V gene encodes CDR1 SGHNT and CDR2 YYREEE (reference sequence). Trimming cost V 4 bases and J 5 bases; bases outside gene matches: 2. This chain's CDR3 is CASSSSGRDTQYF. The CDR3 DNA sequence: TGTGCCAGCAGCAGTAGCGGGAGAGATACGCAGTATTTT.

The count of this clone is one. In DNA form, the CDR3 reads TGTGCCAGCAGCTCCGTGCGCGGGAGGAGGTCCTACAATGAGCAGTTCTTC. Protein sequence: CASSSVRGRRSYNEQFF. The J gene is TRBJ2-1, the V gene TRBV7-2; 8 bases agree with TRBD2. J lost 1 base, V lost 4 bases, and 9 bases had no gene match. This CDR3 spans 17 amino acids. Germline CDR1 is SGHTA and CDR2 is FQGNSA.

On this clone: Distinct nucleotide sequences in the sample also encode this CDR3. This sequence joins TRBV18 and TRBJ2-1; 10 bases are shared with TRBD2. The CDR3 runs to 15 residues. Germline CDR1 KGHSH, CDR2 LQKENI. With 2 bases clipped from V and 5 bases from J, the junction kept 3 bases outside the gene matches. CDR3 loop: CASSPSLAGDNEQFF. In DNA form, the CDR3 reads TGTGCCAGCTCACCATCCCTAGCGGGGGACAATGAGCAGTTCTTC. The full variable domain, completed using reference TRBV18 and TRBJ2-1, is NAGVMQNPRHLVRRRGQEARLRCSPMKGHSHVYWYRQLPEEGLKFMVYLQKENIIDESGMPKERFSAEFPKEGPSILRIQQVVRGDSAAYFCASSPSLAGDNEQFFGPGTRLTVL.

The chain employs TRBV27 and TRBJ2-3, with 9 bases identical to TRBD2. Per germline, CDR1 MNHEY and CDR2 SMNVEV (reference sequence). The CDR3 contains 15 residues. V lost 5 bases and J lost 3; bases outside the gene matches: 6. The CDR3 region is CASSPPLAGTDTQYF. The DNA for the CDR3 is TGTGCCAGCAGTCCCCCGCTAGCGGGGACAGATACGCAGTATTTT.

This chain connects TRBV29-1 to TRBJ1-2; 7 bases align to TRBD1. The trim removed 7 bases at V and 8 bases at J, leaving 7 bases unmatched. CDR3 length: 11 residues. The germline CDR1 and CDR2 sequences are SQVTM and ANQGSEA. The CDR3 reads CSADREHGYTF. The CDR3 region has the DNA TGCAGCGCAGACAGGGAACACGGCTACACCTTC.

The chain uses TRBV7-3 and TRBJ2-1; D unclear. Germline V gene lookup returns CDR1 SGHTA and CDR2 FQGTGA. V lost 5 bases, J lost 7 bases, and 12 bases lay in between. The CDR3 runs 13 residues. The CDR3 DNA reads as TGTGCCAGCAGCCCCCTAGGGTTGAATGAGCAGTTCTTC. As protein: CASSPLGLNEQFF.

V usage is TRBV4-1 and J usage is TRBJ2-5; D is possibly TRBD2 (5 bases). The germline V and J ends were trimmed by 4 bases and 4 bases, with 10 bases remaining between them. From germline, CDR1 is MGHRA and CDR2 YSYEKL. The CDR3 is made up of 13 amino acids. The CDR3 protein is CASSLAFGETQYF. The DNA for the CDR3 is TGCGCCAGCAGCCTAGCGTTCGGAGAGACCCAGTACTTC.

This chain uses TRBV29-1 with TRBJ2-7; maybe TRBD1 (6 bases). V lost 7 bases to trimming and J lost 2 bases, with 21 bases between them. The CDR3 totals 15 residues. Germline assignment: CDR1 SQVTM and CDR2 ANQGSEA. Here the CDR3 reads CSAKVLGAPPYEQYF. The CDR3 DNA follows: TGCAGCGCCAAGGTCCTGGGGGCTCCCCCCTACGAGCAGTACTTC.

The chain is built from TRBV10-1 and TRBJ2-7; tentative D call: TRBD2 (6 bases). The CDR3 covers 13 residues. Trimming stripped 5 bases from V and 4 bases from J, with 12 bases between. Per germline, CDR1 WNHNN and CDR2 SYGVQD (reference sequence). The CDR3 DNA is TGCGCCAGCAGTCCCGGGACTCCGTACGAGCAGTACTTC. It yields the protein CASSPGTPYEQYF.

V and J are TRBV23-1 and TRBJ2-7; D might be TRBD2 (6 bases). TRBV23-1 is an ORF, with its function uncertain. The V end was cut by 2 bases, the J end by 0 bases, with 14 bases between. This CDR3 is built from 16 residues. CDR3 nucleotides: TGCGCCAGCAGTCAAGCCGACCAAGCGGGCTCCTACGAGCAGTACTTC. The encoded protein is CASSQADQAGSYEQYF.

This clone was observed a few times. The rearrangement uses TRBV2 and TRBJ2-7, with D perhaps being TRBD1 or TRBD2 (6 bases each). This CDR3 contains 13 residues. Trimming shortened V by 10 bases and J by 4 bases, and 17 bases separated the two germline ends. The germline V gene encodes CDR1 SNHLY and CDR2 FYNNEI. CDR3 nucleotide sequence: TGTGCCATGGGGGGACAAAACCCGTACGAGCAGTACTTC. It yields the protein CAMGGQNPYEQYF.

The J gene is TRBJ2-3, the V gene TRBV29-1; D remains unclear. Germline CDR1 reads SQVTM; CDR2 reads ANQGSEA. V dropped 5 bases and J dropped 4 bases, with 10 bases sitting between them. The CDR3 has 12 residues. CDR3 region: CSVQVVADTQYF. The CDR3 region has the DNA TGCAGCGTTCAGGTAGTGGCAGATACGCAGTATTTT.

The rearrangement uses TRBV19 and TRBJ1-5; no clear D gene. The CDR3 totals 14 residues. Trimming took off 5 bases at V and 3 bases at J, with 11 bases between the two ends. The germline V gene encodes CDR1 LNHDA and CDR2 SQIVND (reference sequence). In nucleotides, the CDR3 is TGTGCCAGTAGTTCCAGAGGGCTCAATCAGCCCCAGCATTTT. It is translated as CASSSRGLNQPQHF.

The chain joins TRBV19 to TRBJ2-7, with 10 bases aligning to TRBD2. Per the germline V gene, CDR1 is LNHDA and CDR2 is SQIVND (reference sequence). The CDR3 length is 15 residues. V dropped 2 bases and J dropped 5; count of bases not matched to a gene: 6. Written as DNA, the CDR3 is TGTGCCAGTAGTATACCCTCTAGCGGGAGTGACGAGCAGTACTTC. Amino acid sequence: CASSIPSSGSDEQYF.

This chain connects TRBV27 to TRBJ1-2; D is ambiguous. This CDR3 has 12 amino acids. Germline CDR1 is MNHEY and CDR2 is SMNVEV (reference sequence). The ends were cut back, 3 bases at V and 8 bases at J, with 10 bases in the middle. Here the CDR3 DNA reads TGTGCCAGCAGTTTGACCGGGGAGGGCTACACCTTC. Translating gives CASSLTGEGYTF.

Concerning this clone: This CDR3 is also generated by other DNA sequences in the sample. This sequence joins TRBV2 and TRBJ2-2, with 9 bases aligning to TRBD2. The CDR3 totals 15 residues. Per germline, CDR1 SNHLY and CDR2 FYNNEI. V lost 6 bases, J lost 0 bases, and 2 bases stayed unmatched. CDR3 DNA sequence: TGTGCCAGCAGGGTAGCGGGGGCGAACACCGGGGAGCTGTTTTTT. Translated: CASRVAGANTGELFF.

CDR3 sequence: CASSLAVGQGNEKLFF. The CDR3 DNA sequence: TGTGCCAGCAGCTTAGCGGTGGGACAGGGGAATGAAAAACTGTTTTTT. The chain has TRBV7-6 and TRBJ1-4, with 10 bases fitting TRBD1. J gave up 5 bases and V 0 bases, and 3 bases lay outside the gene matches. The CDR3 sequence is 16 residues long. The V gene's germline CDR1 is SGHVS and CDR2 FNYEAQ. Full variable domain (missing parts from reference TRBV7-6 and TRBJ1-4): GAGVSQSPRYKVTKRGQDVALRCDPISGHVSLYWYRQALGQGPEFLTYFNYEAQQDKSGLPNDRFSAERPEGSISTLTIQRTEQRDSAMYRCASSLAVGQGNEKLFFGSGTQLSVL.

The chain carries TRBV11-2 and TRBJ2-5; D ambiguous. V dropped 4 bases and J dropped 5 bases, with 17 bases sitting between them. The germline CDR1 and CDR2 sequences are SGHAT and FQNNGV. This CDR3 region has 15 residues. For the CDR3, the DNA is TGTGCCAGCAGCTCAAGGGCGGAAACTGGGGAGACCCAGTACTTC. It yields the protein CASSSRAETGETQYF.